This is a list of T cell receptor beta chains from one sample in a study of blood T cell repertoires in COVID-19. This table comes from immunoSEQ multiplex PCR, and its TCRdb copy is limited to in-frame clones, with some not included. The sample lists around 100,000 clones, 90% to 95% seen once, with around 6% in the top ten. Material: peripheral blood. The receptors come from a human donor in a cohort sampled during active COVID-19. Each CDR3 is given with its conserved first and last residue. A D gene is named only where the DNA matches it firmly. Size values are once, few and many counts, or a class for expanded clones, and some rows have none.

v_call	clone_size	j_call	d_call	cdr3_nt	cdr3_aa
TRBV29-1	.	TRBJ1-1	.	TGCAGCGCCGAGGACACTGAAGCTTTCTTT	CSAEDTEAFF
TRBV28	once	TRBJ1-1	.	TGTGCCAGCGTGACCTGGGTAGGGGATGAAGCTTTCTTT	CASVTWVGDEAFF
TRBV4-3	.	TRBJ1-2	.	TGCGCCAGCAGCCGTCGGGATTTCGGTGGCTACACCTTC	CASSRRDFGGYTF
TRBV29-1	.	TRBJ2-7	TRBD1	TGCAGCGTTGTGGACAGGTCCTACGAGCAGTACTTC	CSVVDRSYEQYF
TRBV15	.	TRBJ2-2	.	TGTGCCACCAGCAGGATCGGGGGAGCGAACACCGGGGAGCTGTTTTTT	CATSRIGGANTGELFF
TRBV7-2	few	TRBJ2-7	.	TGTGCCAGCAGCTTATTATCAGGGGGGTTTGGGGAGCAGTACTTC	CASSLLSGGFGEQYF
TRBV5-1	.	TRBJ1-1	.	TGCGCCAGCAGCTTGTTGTCAGGCCAAAACACTGAAGCTTTCTTT	CASSLLSGQNTEAFF
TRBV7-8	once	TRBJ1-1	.	TGTGCCAGCAGCCCCAGGGCAGGAATTGTGAACACTGAAGCTTTCTTT	CASSPRAGIVNTEAFF
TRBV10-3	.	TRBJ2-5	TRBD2	TGTGCCATCGGGACTAGCGGGGAGACCCAGTACTTC	CAIGTSGETQYF
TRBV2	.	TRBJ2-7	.	TGTGCCAGCAGTGGGACGGGGTTATACGAGCAGTACTTC	CASSGTGLYEQYF
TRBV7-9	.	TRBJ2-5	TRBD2	TGTGCCAGCAGCTTAGGGACTAGCGGGGGGTCGGAGACCCAGTACTTC	CASSLGTSGGSETQYF
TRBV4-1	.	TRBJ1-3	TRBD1	TGCGCCAGCAGCCAAGTGGACAGGGGGACCTCTGGAAACACCATATATTTT	CASSQVDRGTSGNTIYF
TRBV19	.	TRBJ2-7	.	TGTGCCAGTAGTATTACTACCTCCAGGGGACACGAGCAGTACTTC	CASSITTSRGHEQYF
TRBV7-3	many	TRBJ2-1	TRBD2	TGTGCCAGCAGCTTGGGTGCGGGGGGCCGAAATGAGCAGTTCTTC	CASSLGAGGRNEQFF
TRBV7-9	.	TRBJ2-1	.	TGTGCCAGCAGCTTAGGCCCCCGGGTTGATGAGCAGTTCTTC	CASSLGPRVDEQFF
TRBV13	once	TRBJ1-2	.	TGTGCCAGCAGCTTAGACAGGGTTACTTATGATGGCTACACCTTC	CASSLDRVTYDGYTF
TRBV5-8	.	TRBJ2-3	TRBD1	TGTGCCAGCACCCCGGGACAGTATGCAAATACGCAGTATTTT	CASTPGQYANTQYF
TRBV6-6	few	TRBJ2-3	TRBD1	TGTGCCAGCAGTCTCCCCCGGGACAGGGGTACAGATACGCAGTATTTT	CASSLPRDRGTDTQYF
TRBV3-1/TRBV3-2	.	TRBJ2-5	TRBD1	TGTGCCAGCAGTCCCGGGACAGGGGTATTTGGAGAGACCCAGTACTTC	CASSPGTGVFGETQYF
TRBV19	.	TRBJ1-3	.	TGTGCCAGTACAGGTGGGGCGACAATCTCTGGAAACACCATATATTTT	CASTGGATISGNTIYF
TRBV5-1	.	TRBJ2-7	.	TGCGCCAGCAGCCGGAGACCGGGTTCCCGAGAGGCCTACGAGCAGTACTTC	CASSRRPGSREAYEQYF
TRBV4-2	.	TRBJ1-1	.	TGTGCCAGCAGCCAGACCGGGACATTGAACACTGAAGCTTTCTTT	CASSQTGTLNTEAFF
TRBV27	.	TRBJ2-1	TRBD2	TGTGCCAGCAGTTATGGGGGGGGGTACAATGAGCAGTTCTTC	CASSYGGGYNEQFF
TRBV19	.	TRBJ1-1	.	TGTGCCAGTAGTATAGATACAGGGTTCATGAACACTGAAGCTTTCTTT	CASSIDTGFMNTEAFF
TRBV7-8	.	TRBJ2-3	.	TGTGCCAGCAGCCTGGGGGGGGGCGTGGGAGATACGCAGTATTTT	CASSLGGGVGDTQYF
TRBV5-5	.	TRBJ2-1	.	TGTGCCAGCAGCACGAGCCGGGGCTACAATGAGCAGTTCTTC	CASSTSRGYNEQFF